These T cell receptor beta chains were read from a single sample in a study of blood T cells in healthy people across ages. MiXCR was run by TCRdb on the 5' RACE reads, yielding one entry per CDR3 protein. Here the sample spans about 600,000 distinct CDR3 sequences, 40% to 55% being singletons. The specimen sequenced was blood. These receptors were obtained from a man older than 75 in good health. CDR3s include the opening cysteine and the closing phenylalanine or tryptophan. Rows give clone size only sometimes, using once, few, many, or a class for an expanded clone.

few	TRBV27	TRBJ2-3	CASMVLAGRSTDTQYF
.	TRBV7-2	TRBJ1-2	CASSLGAGAQLANYGYTF
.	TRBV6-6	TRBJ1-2	CASSYSQGNYGYTF
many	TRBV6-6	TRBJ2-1	CASSSGQEGNEQFF
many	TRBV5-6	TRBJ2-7	CASSWGQFYEQYF
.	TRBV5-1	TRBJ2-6	CASSTDSLGANVPTF
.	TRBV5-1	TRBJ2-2	CTSSLWENTGELFF
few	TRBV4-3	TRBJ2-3	CASSQDAGTDTQYF
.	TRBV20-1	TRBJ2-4	CSARDRTYSDEQYF
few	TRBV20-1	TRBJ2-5	CSATRPARRSETQYF
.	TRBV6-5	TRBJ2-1	CASSYSTSGRGNSEQFF
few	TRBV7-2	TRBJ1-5	CASSLARDSNQPQHF
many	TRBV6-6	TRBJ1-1	CASRVMNTEAFF
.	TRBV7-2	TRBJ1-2	CASSLTHRGYGCTF
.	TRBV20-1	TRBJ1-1	CSAMGGGYTEAFF
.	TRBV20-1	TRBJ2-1	CSARDEPYQETQFF
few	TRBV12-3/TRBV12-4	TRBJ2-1	CASSFEAGLNEQFF
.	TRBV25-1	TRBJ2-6	CASSQGWGSGANVLTF
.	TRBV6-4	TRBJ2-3	CASSVFSGGTPDTQYF
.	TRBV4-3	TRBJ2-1	CASSQDKVAVREQFF
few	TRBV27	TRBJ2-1	CASSLGTSGNPFRGQFF
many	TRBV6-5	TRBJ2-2	CASFKGTGAVPGELFF
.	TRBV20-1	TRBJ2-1	CSATTGTSGGWEQFF
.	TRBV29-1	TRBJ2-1	CSGLSGRRGNEQFF
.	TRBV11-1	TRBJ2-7	CASSLAASEGYEQYF
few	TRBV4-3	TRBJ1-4	CASSQVTEAEKLFF
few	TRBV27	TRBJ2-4	CASSLGGALAKNIQYF
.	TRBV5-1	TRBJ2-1	CASSSLARDNNEQFF
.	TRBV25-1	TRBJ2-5	CASSARQGTVETQYF
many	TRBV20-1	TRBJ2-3	CSARKPTGTDTQYF
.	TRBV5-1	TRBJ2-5	CASSWTGQETQYF
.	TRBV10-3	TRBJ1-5	CAISELGQGNQPQHF
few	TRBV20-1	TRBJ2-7	CSAPRQAGAYEQYF
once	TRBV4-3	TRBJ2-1	CASAWGAGNNEQFF
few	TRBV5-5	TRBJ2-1	CASSFKREGRDEQFF
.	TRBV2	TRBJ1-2	CASSVRREDGYTF
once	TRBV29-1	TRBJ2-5	CSVGGGRDGETQYF
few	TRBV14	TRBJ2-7	CASSRPGTSGYEQYF
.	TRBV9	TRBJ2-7	CASSVASFDEQYF
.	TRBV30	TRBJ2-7	CAWEAARYEQYF
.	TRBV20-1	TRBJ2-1	CSARVGRTGVVYNEQFF